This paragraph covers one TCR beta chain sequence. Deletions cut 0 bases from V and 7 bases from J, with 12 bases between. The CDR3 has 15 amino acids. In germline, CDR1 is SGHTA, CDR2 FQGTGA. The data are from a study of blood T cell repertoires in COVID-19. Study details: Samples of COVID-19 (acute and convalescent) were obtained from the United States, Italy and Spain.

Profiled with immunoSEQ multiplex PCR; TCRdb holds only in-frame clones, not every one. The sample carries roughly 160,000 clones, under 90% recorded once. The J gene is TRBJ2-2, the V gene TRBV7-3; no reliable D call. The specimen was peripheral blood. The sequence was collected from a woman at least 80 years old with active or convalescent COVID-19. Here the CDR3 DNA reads TGTGCCAGCAGCTTAACGAGTACTGTAATCGGGGAGCTGTTTTTT. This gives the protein CASSLTSTVIGELFF.